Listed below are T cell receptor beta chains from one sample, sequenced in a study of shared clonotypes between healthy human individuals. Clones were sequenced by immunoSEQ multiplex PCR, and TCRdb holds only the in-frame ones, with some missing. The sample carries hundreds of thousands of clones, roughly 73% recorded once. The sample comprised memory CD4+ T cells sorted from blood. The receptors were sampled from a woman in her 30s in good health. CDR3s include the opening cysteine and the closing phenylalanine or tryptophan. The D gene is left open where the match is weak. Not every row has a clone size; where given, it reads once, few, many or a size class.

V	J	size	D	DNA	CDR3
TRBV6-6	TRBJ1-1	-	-	TGTGCCAGCAGTTACATAAGGGGCCGGGGTGAAGCTTTCTTT	CASSYIRGRGEAFF
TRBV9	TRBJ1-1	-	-	TGTGCCAGCAGCCCATCGGCAGGGACTGAAGCTTTCTTT	CASSPSAGTEAFF
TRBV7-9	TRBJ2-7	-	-	TGTGCCAGCAGCTTCCATGGGGGTTTCTACGAGCAGTACTTC	CASSFHGGFYEQYF
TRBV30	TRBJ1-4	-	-	TGTGCCTGTGGGGAATGGGAAAAACTGTTTTTT	CACGEWEKLFF
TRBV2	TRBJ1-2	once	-	TGTGCCAGCTCCCGTCTAAGCGGCTACACCTTC	CASSRLSGYTF
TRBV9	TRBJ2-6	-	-	TGTGCCAGCAGCGTAGATAAGTTTGTGGCCAACGTCCTGACTTTC	CASSVDKFVANVLTF
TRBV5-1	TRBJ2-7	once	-	TGCGCCAGCAGCTTACCTCGACGGACAGTCACCTACGAGCAGTACTTC	CASSLPRRTVTYEQYF
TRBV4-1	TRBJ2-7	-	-	TGCGCCAGCAGCCATCCGGGACGGGTCTACGAGCAGTACTTC	CASSHPGRVYEQYF
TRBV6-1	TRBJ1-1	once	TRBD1	TGTGCCAGCACTCAGGGGGTCTACACTGAAGCTTTCTTT	CASTQGVYTEAFF
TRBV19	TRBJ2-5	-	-	TGTGCCAGCCACCGAAGAGGGGCTCAAGAGACCCAGTACTTC	CASHRRGAQETQYF
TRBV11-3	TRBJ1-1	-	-	TGTGCCAGCAGCTTAGATCCCTACTCCCATGAAGCTTTCTTT	CASSLDPYSHEAFF
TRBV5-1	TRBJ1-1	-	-	TGCGCCAGCAGCTTGGGGGATGGGAACACTGAAGCTTTCTTT	CASSLGDGNTEAFF
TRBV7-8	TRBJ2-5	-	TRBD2	TGTGCCAGCAGCCCGCGACTAGCGGGAGTCGGAGAGACCCAGTACTTC	CASSPRLAGVGETQYF
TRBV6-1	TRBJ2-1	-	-	TGTGCCAGCAGTGAAGATGCTCGCCAAAGCTCCTACAATGAGCAGTTCTTC	CASSEDARQSSYNEQFF
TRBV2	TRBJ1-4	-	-	TGTGCCAGCAGCCTCCTTGGGGTCGAGGGTGAAAAACTGTTTTTT	CASSLLGVEGEKLFF
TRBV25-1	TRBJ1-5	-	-	TGTGCCAGCAGTGGGGCAGCTAGCAATCAGCCCCAGCATTTT	CASSGAASNQPQHF
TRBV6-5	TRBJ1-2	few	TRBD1	TGTGCCAGCAGCATGGACAGGGAAGGAGGCTACACCTTC	CASSMDREGGYTF
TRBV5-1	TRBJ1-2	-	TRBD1	TGCGCCAGCAGCGTGGGGACAGGGAGGGACTATGGCTACACCTTC	CASSVGTGRDYGYTF
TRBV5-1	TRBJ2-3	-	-	TGCGCCACCCACACAGGGCCCACAGATACGCAGTATTTT	CATHTGPTDTQYF
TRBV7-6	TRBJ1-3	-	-	TGTGCCAGCAGCTTAGCCCCCGCCCTGGCGGGGAACACCATATATTTT	CASSLAPALAGNTIYF
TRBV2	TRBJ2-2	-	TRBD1	TGTGCCAGCAGCGAATCGCCGGGACAGGGTCGGACCGGGGAGCTGTTTTTT	CASSESPGQGRTGELFF
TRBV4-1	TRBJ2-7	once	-	TGCGCCAGCAGCCAAAGCCACCTCCGGGACTCCCGGCCCGAGCAGTACTTC	CASSQSHLRDSRPEQYF
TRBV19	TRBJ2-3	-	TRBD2	TGTGCCAGCAAAGCGGGAGGCACAGATACGCAGTATTTT	CASKAGGTDTQYF
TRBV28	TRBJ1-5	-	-	TGTGCCAGCAGTTTAGGGTTCAGGCAGGGCCATCAGCCCCAGCATTTT	CASSLGFRQGHQPQHF
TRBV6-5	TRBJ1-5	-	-	TGTGCCACCAAGGAAAGGGGCAGGAATCAGCCCCAGCATTTT	CATKERGRNQPQHF
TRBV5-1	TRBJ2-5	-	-	TGCGCCAGCAGCTTCAGCCTAGGGGAGACCCAGTACTTC	CASSFSLGETQYF
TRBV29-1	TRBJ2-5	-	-	TGCAGCGTCCAACAAGAGACCCAGTACTTC	CSVQQETQYF
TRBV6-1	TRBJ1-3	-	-	TGTGCCAGCAAACGGGAAGGAAACACCATATATTTT	CASKREGNTIYF
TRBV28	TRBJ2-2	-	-	TGTGCCAGCAGTTTCCCCGGGAGTCGTACCGGGGAGCTGTTTTTT	CASSFPGSRTGELFF
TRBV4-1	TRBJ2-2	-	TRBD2	TGCGCCAGCAGCCAGCGGACTAGCGGGAGATCCGGGGAGCTGTTTTTT	CASSQRTSGRSGELFF
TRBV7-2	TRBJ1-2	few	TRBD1	TGTGCCAGCAGCAAAGTATCGACAGGGAGTGGGGAAGGCTACACCTTC	CASSKVSTGSGEGYTF
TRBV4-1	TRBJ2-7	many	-	TGCGCCAGCAGCCAAGATAGGGGCGGACCCTACGAGCAGTACTTC	CASSQDRGGPYEQYF
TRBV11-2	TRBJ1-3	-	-	TGTGCCAGCAGCCCGAATGTGGGATCTGGAAACACCATATATTTT	CASSPNVGSGNTIYF
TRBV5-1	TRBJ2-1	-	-	TGCGCCAGCAGCTCTCGGGACTTAAATGAGCAGTTCTTC	CASSSRDLNEQFF
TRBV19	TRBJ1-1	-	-	TGTGCCAGTAGTATAGATGTTGGACAGAACACTGAAGCTTTCTTT	CASSIDVGQNTEAFF
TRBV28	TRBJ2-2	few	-	TGTGCCAGCAGTTTACCGGTCGGGGAGCTGTTTTTT	CASSLPVGELFF
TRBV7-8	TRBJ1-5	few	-	TGTGCCAGCAGCTCCCGAGCGGCCTATAGCAATCAGCCCCAGCATTTT	CASSSRAAYSNQPQHF
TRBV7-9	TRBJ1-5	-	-	TGTGCCAGCAGCTTAAATAAAGGGTCTAGCAATCAGCCCCAGCATTTT	CASSLNKGSSNQPQHF
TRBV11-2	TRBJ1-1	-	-	TGTGCCAGCAGCCCTCACCAGGTGAACACTGAAGCTTTCTTT	CASSPHQVNTEAFF
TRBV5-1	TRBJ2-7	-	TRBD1	TGCGCCAGCAGCCCAGGACAGGGCGACGCTACCTACGAGCAGTACTTC	CASSPGQGDATYEQYF
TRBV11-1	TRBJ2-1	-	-	TGTGCCAGCACCGACAAGAGCTCCTACAATGAGCAGTTCTTC	CASTDKSSYNEQFF
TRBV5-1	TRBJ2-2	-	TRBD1	TGCGCCAGCAGCGAGGGACAGACTACCGGGGAGCTGTTTTTT	CASSEGQTTGELFF
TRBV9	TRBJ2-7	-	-	TGTGCCAGCAGCCAGGGGAGGAGCGGGATAAAAACCTACGAGCAGTACTTC	CASSQGRSGIKTYEQYF
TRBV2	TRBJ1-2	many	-	TGTGCCAGCGCAGGGATCGTTGGCTACACCTTC	CASAGIVGYTF
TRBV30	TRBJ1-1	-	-	TGTGCCTGGAGTGAAGAAAGGCGGGCTTTCTTT	CAWSEERRAFF
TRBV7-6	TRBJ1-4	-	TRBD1	TGTGCCAGCAGCAAAAACAGGGGGAGAGGTGAAAAACTGTTTTTT	CASSKNRGRGEKLFF
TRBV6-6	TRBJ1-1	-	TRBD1	TGTGCCAGCCGCACAGGGGATCTCGCTGAAGCTTTCTTT	CASRTGDLAEAFF
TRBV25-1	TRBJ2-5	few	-	TGTGCCAGCAGCGGAGGCGAGACCCAGTACTTC	CASSGGETQYF
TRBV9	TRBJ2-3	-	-	TGTGCCAGCAGCGTAGCTCCGAGGGAGGATACGCAGTATTTT	CASSVAPREDTQYF
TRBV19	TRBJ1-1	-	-	TGTGCCAGTACGAACAGCATTAACACTGAAGCTTTCTTT	CASTNSINTEAFF
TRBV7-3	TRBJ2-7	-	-	TGTGCCAGCAGCTTAAAGGGATCGACATACGAGCAGTACTTC	CASSLKGSTYEQYF
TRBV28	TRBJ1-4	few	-	TGTGCCAGCAGCCTCGGTGGGGCGGAGGAAAAACTGTTTTTT	CASSLGGAEEKLFF
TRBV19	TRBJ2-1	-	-	TGTGCCACCAGGGAGACGGCTGTCGGTAATGAGCAGTTCTTC	CATRETAVGNEQFF
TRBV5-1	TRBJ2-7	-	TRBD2	TGCGCCAGCAGCTTGGCCGCGTCTAGCGGGTTCCACGAGCAGTACTTC	CASSLAASSGFHEQYF
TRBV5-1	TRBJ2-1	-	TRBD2	TGCGCCAGCAGCCTGGCAGGGACTAGCGGGCTTTACTCCTACAATGAGCAGTTCTTC	CASSLAGTSGLYSYNEQFF
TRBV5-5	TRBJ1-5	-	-	TGTGCCAGCAGCCTCCAGCCGGCGGGCAATAATCAGCCCCAGCATTTT	CASSLQPAGNNQPQHF
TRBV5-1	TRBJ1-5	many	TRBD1	TGCGCCAGCAGCTTGGAGGGGACAGATAATCAGCCCCAGCATTTT	CASSLEGTDNQPQHF
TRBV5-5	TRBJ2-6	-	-	TGTGCCAGCAGCTTGAGCTTAGGCTCTGGGGCCAACGTCCTGACTTTC	CASSLSLGSGANVLTF
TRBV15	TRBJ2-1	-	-	TGTGCCACCAGCAGAGTGACTGGCTACGATGTTGAGCAGTTCTTC	CATSRVTGYDVEQFF
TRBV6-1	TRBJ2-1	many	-	TGTGCCAGCAGAGGCTACAATGAGCAGTTCTTC	CASRGYNEQFF